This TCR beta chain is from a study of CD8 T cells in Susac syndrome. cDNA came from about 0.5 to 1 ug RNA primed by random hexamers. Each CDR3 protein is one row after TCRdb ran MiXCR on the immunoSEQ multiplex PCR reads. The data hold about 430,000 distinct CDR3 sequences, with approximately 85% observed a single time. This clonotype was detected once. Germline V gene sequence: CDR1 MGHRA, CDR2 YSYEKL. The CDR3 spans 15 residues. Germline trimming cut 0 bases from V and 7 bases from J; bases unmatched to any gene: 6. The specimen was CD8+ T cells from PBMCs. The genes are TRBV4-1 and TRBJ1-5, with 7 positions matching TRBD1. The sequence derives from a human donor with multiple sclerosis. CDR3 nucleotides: TGCGCCAGCAGCCAAGATCTATCCAGGGGGCAGCCCCAGCATTTT. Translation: CASSQDLSRGQPQHF.